The present TCR beta chain was sequenced within a study of OX40 agonist ivuxolimab in advanced cancers. About the research overall: Patients received ivuxolimab, an intravenous treatment, every 2 weeks at 0.01 to 10 mg/kg. Three dose-escalation patients had partial responses: one with hepatocellular carcinoma and two with cutaneous melanoma. Overall study findings and caveats: In the 0.1 to 3.0 mg/kg range, CD4+ and CD8+ blood T cells had expanded clonally by week 6.

This clone has only a few counts. No antigen is known for it. The assay was immunoSEQ multiplex PCR, and TCRdb's table has in-frame clones only and misses some. The data hold roughly 73,000 clones, with around 82% observed a single time. V was clipped by 4 bases and J by 0 bases; unmatched bases: 4. This CDR3 has 15 amino acids. Germline-derived CDR1 and CDR2 are SGHAT and FQNNGV. V gene TRBV11-2 combines with J gene TRBJ2-3; the match to TRBD1 covers 7 bases. The source material was CD4+ or CD8+ T cells sorted from blood, sampled in a trial of the OX40 agonist ivuxolimab. The clonotype originates from an adult with an advanced solid tumor such as melanoma, head and neck, liver or kidney cancer. The CDR3 spells CASSYEGASTDTQYF. The CDR3 region has the DNA TGTGCCAGCAGCTATGAGGGGGCAAGCACAGATACGCAGTATTTT.